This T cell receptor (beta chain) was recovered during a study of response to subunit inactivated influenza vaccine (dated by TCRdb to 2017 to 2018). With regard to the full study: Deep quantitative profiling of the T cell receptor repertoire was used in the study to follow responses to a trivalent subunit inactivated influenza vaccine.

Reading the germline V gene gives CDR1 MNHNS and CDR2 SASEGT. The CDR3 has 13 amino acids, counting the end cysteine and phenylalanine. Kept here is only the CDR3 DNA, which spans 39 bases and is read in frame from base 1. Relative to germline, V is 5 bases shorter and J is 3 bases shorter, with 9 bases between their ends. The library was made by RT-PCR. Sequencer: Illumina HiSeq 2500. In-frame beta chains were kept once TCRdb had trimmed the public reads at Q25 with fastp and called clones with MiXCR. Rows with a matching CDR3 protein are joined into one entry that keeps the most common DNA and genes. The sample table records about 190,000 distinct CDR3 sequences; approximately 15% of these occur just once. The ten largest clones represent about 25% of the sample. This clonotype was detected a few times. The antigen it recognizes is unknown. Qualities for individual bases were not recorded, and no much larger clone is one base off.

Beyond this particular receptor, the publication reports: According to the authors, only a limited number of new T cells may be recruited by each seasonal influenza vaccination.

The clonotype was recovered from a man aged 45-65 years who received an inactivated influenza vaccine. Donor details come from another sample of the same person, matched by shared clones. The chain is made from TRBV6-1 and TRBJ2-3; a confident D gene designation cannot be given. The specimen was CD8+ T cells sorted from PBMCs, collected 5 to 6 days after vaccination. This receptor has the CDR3 CASSQGWTDTQYF. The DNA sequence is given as TGTGCCAGCAGTCAAGGCTGGACAGATACGCAGTATTTT.